This T cell receptor beta chain is from a study of T cells after posttransplantation cyclophosphamide. General observations from the study: Donor CD8+ memory clones often dominated recipient blood repertoires at later times.

The V end was cut by 2 bases, the J end by 3 bases, with 13 bases between. The CDR3 is 15 residues long. Germline loops: CDR1 SGHRS, CDR2 YFSETQ. Of note for this clone: Its antigen is as yet unknown.

The data were produced by immunoSEQ multiplex PCR, yet TCRdb's version contains in-frame clones alone and is incomplete. The sample includes about 52,000 clones, approximately 86% of them seen just once. This rearrangement joins TRBV5-1 to TRBJ2-3; a weak D match, TRBD2 (5 bases). Specimen: PBMCs. The clonotype comes from a man aged 25 to 45 with a blood cancer, CMV-positive, and with a related stem cell donor. The DNA of the CDR3 is TGCGCCAGCAGCTTAGCGGATGTCCAAACAGATACGCAGTATTTT. Translating gives CASSLADVQTDTQYF.